The rows below give T cell receptor beta chains drawn from one sample of a study of T cells after yellow fever vaccination. TCRdb fed the 5' RACE reads into MiXCR, producing one record per CDR3 protein. The table lists 150,000 to 200,000 distinct CDR3 sequences, about 11% of them singletons. Sequenced material: CD8+ T cells sorted from PBMCs, taken 15 days after the yellow fever booster vaccination. Receptors were obtained from a man between 18 and 29 years old who received the YFV17D yellow fever vaccine. Both conserved end residues are part of each CDR3. The D gene is left open where the match is weak. Expanded clones are given a class, and other clones once, few, many or no size at all.

J	V	length	D	size	CDR3	DNA
TRBJ2-3	TRBV6-1	10	.	few	CASRSDAQYF	TGTGCCAGCAGGTCGGATGCGCAGTATTTT
TRBJ2-3	TRBV4-3	16	TRBD2	.	CASSSLAGAHTDTQYF	TGCGCCAGCAGCAGTCTAGCGGGGGCCCACACAGATACGCAGTATTTT
TRBJ2-2	TRBV7-9	15	.	many	CASSSPGINTGELFF	TGTGCCAGCAGCTCCCCAGGGATAAACACCGGGGAGCTGTTTTTT
TRBJ2-3	TRBV5-1	16	TRBD2	.	CASNPGLAGGLDTQYF	TGCGCCAGCAACCCTGGACTAGCGGGGGGCCTCGATACGCAGTATTTT
TRBJ2-2	TRBV7-6	16	TRBD2	few	CASSFGGGLGTGELFF	TGTGCCAGCAGCTTTGGCGGGGGGCTAGGCACCGGGGAGCTGTTTTTT
TRBJ1-2	TRBV5-6	14	.	few	CASSLETQDYGYTF	TGTGCCAGCAGCTTGGAAACACAGGACTATGGCTACACCTTC
TRBJ1-2	TRBV18	13	.	.	CASSPTEKGGYTF	TGTGCCAGCTCTCCGACAGAAAAGGGTGGCTACACCTTC
TRBJ1-5	TRBV15	15	.	.	CATSREQYSNQPQHF	TGTGCCACCAGCAGAGAACAGTATAGCAATCAGCCCCAGCATTTT
TRBJ1-4	TRBV7-2	15	.	few	CASSLGVGRDEKLFF	TGTGCCAGCAGCTTAGGTGTCGGACGCGACGAAAAACTGTTTTTT
TRBJ2-5	TRBV4-1	14	.	.	CASSQEYSQETQYF	TGCGCCAGCAGCCAAGAGTACAGCCAAGAGACCCAGTACTTC
TRBJ2-5	TRBV11-1	15	TRBD2	many	CASSLWGTTQETQYF	TGTGCCAGCAGCTTGTGGGGGACTACTCAAGAGACCCAGTACTTC
TRBJ2-1	TRBV5-1	16	TRBD2	.	CASSFDLAGAYNEQFF	TGCGCCAGCAGCTTTGATCTAGCGGGAGCCTACAATGAGCAGTTCTTC
TRBJ1-2	TRBV12-3/TRBV12-4	13	.	.	CASGASSNYGYTF	TGTGCCAGCGGTGCATCTTCTAACTATGGCTACACCTTC
TRBJ2-7	TRBV6-6	14	TRBD1	few	CASISAGGSYEQYF	TGTGCCAGCATCTCCGCAGGGGGCTCTTACGAGCAGTACTTC
TRBJ2-1	TRBV4-1	18	.	few	CASSHSPLRLVVYNEQFF	TGCGCCAGCAGCCATTCCCCCTTGAGGCTAGTCGTTTACAATGAGCAGTTCTTC